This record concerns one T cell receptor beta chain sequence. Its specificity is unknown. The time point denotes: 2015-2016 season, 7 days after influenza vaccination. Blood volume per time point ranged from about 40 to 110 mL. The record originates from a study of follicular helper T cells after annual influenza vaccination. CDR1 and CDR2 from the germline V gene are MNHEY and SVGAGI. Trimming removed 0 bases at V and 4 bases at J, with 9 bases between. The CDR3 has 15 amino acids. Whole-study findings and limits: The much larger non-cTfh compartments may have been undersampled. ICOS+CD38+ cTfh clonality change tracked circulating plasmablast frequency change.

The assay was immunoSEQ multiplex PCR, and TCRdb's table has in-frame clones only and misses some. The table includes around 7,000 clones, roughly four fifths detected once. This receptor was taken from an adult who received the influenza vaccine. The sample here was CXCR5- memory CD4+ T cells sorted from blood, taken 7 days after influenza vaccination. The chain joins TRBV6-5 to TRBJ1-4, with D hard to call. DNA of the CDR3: TGTGCCAGCAGTTACTCGAAGTCGAATAATGAAAAACTGTTTTTT. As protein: CASSYSKSNNEKLFF.